This T cell receptor beta chain was captured in a study of cytomegalovirus exposure and HLA in healthy donors. Notes on the study in general: Subsequent analysis found a tendency for first-cohort TCR clusters to co-occur within the approximately 130 validation repertoires.

Repertoires were generated with immunoSEQ multiplex PCR, while TCRdb's copy carries only in-frame clones and drops some. In the table there are around 160,000 clones, around 90% of which are singletons. The V segment lost 4 bases and the J segment 10 bases; nucleotides outside the gene matches: 3. The CDR3 runs 12 residues. CDR1 is LNHNV and CDR2 is YYDKDF in the germline V gene (reference sequence). In this sample, this clone turned up a few times. The antigen is not known. The material sequenced was PBMCs. This sequence joins TRBV15 and TRBJ1-1, with 10 bases aligning to TRBD1. This TCR derives from a man between 18 and 29 years old in good health and CMV-seronegative. The CDR3 reads CATSNRDRGAFF. Written as DNA, the CDR3 is TGTGCCACCAGCAACAGGGACAGGGGAGCTTTCTTT.